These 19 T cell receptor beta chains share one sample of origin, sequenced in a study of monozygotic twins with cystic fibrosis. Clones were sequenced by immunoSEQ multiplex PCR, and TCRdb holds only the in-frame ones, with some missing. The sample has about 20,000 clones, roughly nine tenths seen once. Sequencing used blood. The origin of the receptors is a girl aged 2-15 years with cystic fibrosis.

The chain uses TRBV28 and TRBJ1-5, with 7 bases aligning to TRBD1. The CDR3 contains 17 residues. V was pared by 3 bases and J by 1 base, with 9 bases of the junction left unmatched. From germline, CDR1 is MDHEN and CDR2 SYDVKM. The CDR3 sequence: CASSFQRQGRSNQPQHF. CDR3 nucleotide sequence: TGTGCCAGCAGTTTTCAAAGACAGGGTAGAAGCAATCAGCCCCAGCATTTT.

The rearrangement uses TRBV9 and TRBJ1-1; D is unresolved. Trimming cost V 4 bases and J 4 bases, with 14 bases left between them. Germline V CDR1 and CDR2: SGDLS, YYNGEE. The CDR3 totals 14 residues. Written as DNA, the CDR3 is TGTGCCAGCAGCTTAAGACCGGAACCCACTGAAGCTTTCTTT. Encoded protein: CASSLRPEPTEAFF.

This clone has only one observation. DNA for the CDR3: TGTGCCAGCAGTTTAGGTCTCGGGGGAACCTCAAACTATGGCTACACCTTC. Translated: CASSLGLGGTSNYGYTF. The chain employs TRBV27 and TRBJ1-2; possible D gene TRBD1, 5 bases. The CDR3 is made up of 17 amino acids. V dropped 2 bases and J dropped 2 bases, with 18 bases sitting between them. Germline V gene data show CDR1 as MNHEY and CDR2 as SMNVEV (reference sequence).

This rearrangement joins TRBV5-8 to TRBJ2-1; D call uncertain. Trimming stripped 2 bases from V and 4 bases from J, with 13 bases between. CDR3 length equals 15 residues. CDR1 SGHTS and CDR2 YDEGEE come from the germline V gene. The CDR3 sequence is CASSFRALLYNEQFF. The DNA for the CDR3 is TGTGCCAGCAGCTTTCGGGCCCTTCTTTACAATGAGCAGTTCTTC.

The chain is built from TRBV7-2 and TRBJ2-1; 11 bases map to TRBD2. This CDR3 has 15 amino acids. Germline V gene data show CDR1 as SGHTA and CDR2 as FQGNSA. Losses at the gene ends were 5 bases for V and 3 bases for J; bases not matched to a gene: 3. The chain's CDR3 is CASSVSGGVYNEQFF. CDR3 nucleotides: TGTGCCAGCAGCGTTAGCGGGGGGGTCTACAATGAGCAGTTCTTC.

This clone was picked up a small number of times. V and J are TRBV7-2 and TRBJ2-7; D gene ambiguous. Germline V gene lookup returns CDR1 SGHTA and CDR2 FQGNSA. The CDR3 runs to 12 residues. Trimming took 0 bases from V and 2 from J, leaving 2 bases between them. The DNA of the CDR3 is TGTGCCAGCAGCTTAGCTGCCTACGAGCAGTACTTC. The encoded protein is CASSLAAYEQYF.

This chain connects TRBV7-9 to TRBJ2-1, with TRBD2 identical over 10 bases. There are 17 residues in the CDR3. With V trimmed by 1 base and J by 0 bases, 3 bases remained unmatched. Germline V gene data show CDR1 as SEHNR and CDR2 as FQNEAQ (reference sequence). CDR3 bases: TGTGCCAGCAGCTTAGATACTAGCGGGGCCTCCTACAATGAGCAGTTCTTC. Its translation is CASSLDTSGASYNEQFF.

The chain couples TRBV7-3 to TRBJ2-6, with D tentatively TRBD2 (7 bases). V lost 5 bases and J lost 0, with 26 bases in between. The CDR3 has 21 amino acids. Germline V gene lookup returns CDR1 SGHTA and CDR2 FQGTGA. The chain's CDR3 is CASSPQLTRGALFSGANVLTF. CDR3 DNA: TGTGCCAGCAGCCCTCAATTGACCCGGGGGGCCCTTTTCTCTGGGGCCAACGTCCTGACTTTC.

CDR3 region: CASSPDGRNYNEQFF. CDR3 DNA: TGTGCCAGCAGCCCCGACGGGAGAAACTACAATGAGCAGTTCTTC. The chain employs TRBV7-9 and TRBJ2-1; a possible D gene is TRBD2 (6 bases). The CDR3 is 15 amino acids. V was clipped by 5 bases and J by 3 bases, with 14 bases between them. Germline V gives CDR1 SEHNR, CDR2 FQNEAQ (reference sequence).

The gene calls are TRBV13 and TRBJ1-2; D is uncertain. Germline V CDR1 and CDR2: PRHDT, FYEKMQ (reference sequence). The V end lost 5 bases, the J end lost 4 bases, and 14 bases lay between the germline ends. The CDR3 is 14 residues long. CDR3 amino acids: CASSHPGMGYGYTF. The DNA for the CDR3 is TGTGCCAGCAGCCATCCGGGCATGGGCTATGGCTACACCTTC.

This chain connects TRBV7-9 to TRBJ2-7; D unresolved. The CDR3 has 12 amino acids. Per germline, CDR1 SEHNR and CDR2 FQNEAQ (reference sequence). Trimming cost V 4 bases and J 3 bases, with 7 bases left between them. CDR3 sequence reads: CASSWTFYEQYF. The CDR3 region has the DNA TGTGCCAGCAGCTGGACCTTCTACGAGCAGTACTTC.

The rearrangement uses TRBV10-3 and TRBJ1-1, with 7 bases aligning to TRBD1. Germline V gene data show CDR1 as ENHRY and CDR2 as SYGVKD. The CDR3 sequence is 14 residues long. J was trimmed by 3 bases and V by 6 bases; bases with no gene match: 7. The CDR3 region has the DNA TGTGCCATCAGGTCCGGGACAGCGGACACTGAAGCTTTCTTT. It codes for CAIRSGTADTEAFF.

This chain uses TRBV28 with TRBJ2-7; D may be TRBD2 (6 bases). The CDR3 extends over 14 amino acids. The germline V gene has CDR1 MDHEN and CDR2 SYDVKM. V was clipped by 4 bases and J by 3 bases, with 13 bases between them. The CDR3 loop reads CASSSGSPDYEQYF. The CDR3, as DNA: TGTGCCAGCAGTTCCGGGAGTCCCGACTACGAGCAGTACTTC.

In DNA form, the CDR3 reads TGTGCCAGCAGTCCAACCAGAAAGGGGGGCCCCCAGTTCTTC. This codes for CASSPTRKGGPQFF. The rearrangement joins TRBV6-1 to TRBJ2-1; D may correspond to TRBD1 or TRBD2 (6 bases each). Trimming removed 5 bases from V and 13 bases from J, with 21 bases in between. The germline V gene has CDR1 MNHNS and CDR2 SASEGT. This CDR3 region has 14 residues.

CDR3 residues: CASSPPHRVLAGGSYNEQFF. Here the CDR3 DNA reads TGCGCCAGCAGCCCCCCCCATAGGGTTTTAGCGGGAGGCTCCTACAATGAGCAGTTCTTC. The chain employs TRBV4-1 and TRBJ2-1; 10 bases match TRBD2. The V gene's germline CDR1 is MGHRA and CDR2 YSYEKL. Trimming at V came to 4 bases and at J to 0 bases, leaving 15 bases not matched to a gene. CDR3 length equals 20 residues.

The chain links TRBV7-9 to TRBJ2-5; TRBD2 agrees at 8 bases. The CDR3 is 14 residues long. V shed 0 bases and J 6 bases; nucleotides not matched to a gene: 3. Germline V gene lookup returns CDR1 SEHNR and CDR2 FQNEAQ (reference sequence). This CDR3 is CASSLAREGKTQYF. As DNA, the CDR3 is TGTGCCAGCAGCTTAGCCCGGGAGGGAAAGACCCAGTACTTC. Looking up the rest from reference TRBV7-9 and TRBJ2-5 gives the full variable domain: DTGVSQNPRHKITKRGQNVTFRCDPISEHNRLYWYRQTLGQGPEFLTYFQNEAQLEKSRLLSDRFSAERPKGSFSTLEIQRTEQGDSAMYLCASSLAREGKTQYFGPGTRLLVL.

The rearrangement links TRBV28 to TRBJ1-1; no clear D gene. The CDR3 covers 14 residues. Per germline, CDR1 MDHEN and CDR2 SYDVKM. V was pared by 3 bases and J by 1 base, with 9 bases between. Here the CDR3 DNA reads TGTGCCAGCAGTTTTTTGACGGCGAACACTGAAGCTTTCTTT. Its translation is CASSFLTANTEAFF.

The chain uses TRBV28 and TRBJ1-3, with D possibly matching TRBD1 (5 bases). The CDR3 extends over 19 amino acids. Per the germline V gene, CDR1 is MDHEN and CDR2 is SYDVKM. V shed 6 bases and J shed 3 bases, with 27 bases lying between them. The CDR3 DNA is TGTGCCAGCAGCACTTTTGGGGCAGACCTCTATTTAAGTGGAAACACCATATATTTT. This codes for CASSTFGADLYLSGNTIYF.

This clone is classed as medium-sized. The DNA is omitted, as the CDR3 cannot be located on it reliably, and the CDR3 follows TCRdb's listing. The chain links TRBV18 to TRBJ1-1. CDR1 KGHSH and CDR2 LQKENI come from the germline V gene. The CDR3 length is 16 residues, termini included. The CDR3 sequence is CASSQGPHFGNTEAFF.